This T cell receptor (beta chain) was observed in a study of cytomegalovirus exposure and HLA in healthy donors. Generated by immunoSEQ multiplex PCR, the TCRdb table keeps only in-frame clones and is missing some. The data show tens of thousands of clones, with 94% seen just once and more than 1.2% held by the top ten. Study-wide results and caveats: The authors enumerated 164 TCR beta chains as linked to cytomegalovirus. Diagnosis of cytomegalovirus status made by the classifier reportedly showed high specificity and sensitivity. Among TCR sequences, most were rare, though some public TCRs appeared in many donors.

Worth noting for this clone: Its antigen is as yet unknown.

This TCR was recovered from a man younger than 35 in good health and CMV-seropositive. The sample was PBMCs.

CDR3 DNA sequence: TGTGCCAGCAGTTACGGGACAGGGGGGAACACCGGGGAGCTGTTTTTT. Translation gives CASSYGTGGNTGELFF. The chain combines TRBV6-5 with TRBJ2-2; 11 bases align to TRBD1. V was clipped by 2 bases and J by 1 base; unmatched bases: 0. Germline CDR1 MNHEY, CDR2 SVGAGI. The CDR3 is 16 amino acids.